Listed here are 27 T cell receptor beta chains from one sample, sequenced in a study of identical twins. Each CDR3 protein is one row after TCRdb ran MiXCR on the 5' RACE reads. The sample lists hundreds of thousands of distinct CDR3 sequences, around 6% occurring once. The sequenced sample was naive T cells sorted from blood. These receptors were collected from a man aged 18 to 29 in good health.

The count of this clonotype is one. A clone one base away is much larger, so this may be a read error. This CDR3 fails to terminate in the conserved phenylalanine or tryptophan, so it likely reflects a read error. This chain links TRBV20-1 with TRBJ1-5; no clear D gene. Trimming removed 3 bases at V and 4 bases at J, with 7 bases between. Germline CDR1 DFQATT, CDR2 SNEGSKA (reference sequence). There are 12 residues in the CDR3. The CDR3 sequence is CSARWENQPQHL. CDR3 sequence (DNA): TGCAGTGCTAGGTGGGAGAATCAGCCCCAGCATTTA.

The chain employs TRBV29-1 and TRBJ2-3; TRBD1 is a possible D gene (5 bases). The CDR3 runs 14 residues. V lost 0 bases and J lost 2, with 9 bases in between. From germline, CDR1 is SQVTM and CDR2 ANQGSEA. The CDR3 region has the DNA TGCAGCGTTGAAGACCCAGGACACACAGATACGCAGTATTTT. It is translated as CSVEDPGHTDTQYF.

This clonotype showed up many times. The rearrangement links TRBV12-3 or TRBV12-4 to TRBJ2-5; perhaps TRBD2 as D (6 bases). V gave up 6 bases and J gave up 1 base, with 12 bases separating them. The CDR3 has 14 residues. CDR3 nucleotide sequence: TGTGCCAGCAGCCAGCAGGGACTCCAAGAGACCCAGTACTTC. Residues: CASSQQGLQETQYF.

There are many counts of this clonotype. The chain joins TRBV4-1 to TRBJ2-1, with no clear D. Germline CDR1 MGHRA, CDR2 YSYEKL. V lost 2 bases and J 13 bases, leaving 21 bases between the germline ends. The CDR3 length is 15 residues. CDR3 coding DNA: TGCGCCAGCAGCCAAAAGGGTGACTCCTCGGGTAATCAGTTCTTC. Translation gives CASSQKGDSSGNQFF.

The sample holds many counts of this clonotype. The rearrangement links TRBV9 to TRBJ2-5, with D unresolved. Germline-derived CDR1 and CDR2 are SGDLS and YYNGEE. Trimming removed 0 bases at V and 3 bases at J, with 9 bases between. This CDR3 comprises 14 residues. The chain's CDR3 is CASSVGPSEETQYF. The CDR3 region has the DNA TGTGCCAGCAGCGTAGGTCCATCAGAAGAGACCCAGTACTTC.

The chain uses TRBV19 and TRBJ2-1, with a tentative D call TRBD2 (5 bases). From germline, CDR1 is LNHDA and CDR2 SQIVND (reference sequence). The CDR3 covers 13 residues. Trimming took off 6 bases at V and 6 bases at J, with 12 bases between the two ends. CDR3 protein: CASSPALANEQFF. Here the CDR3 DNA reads TGTGCCAGTAGCCCAGCCCTAGCCAATGAGCAGTTCTTC. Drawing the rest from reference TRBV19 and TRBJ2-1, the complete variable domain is DGGITQSPKYLFRKEGQNVTLSCEQNLNHDAMYWYRQDPGQGLRLIYYSQIVNDFQKGDIAEGYSVSREKKESFPLTVTSAQKNPTAFYLCASSPALANEQFFGPGTRLTVL.

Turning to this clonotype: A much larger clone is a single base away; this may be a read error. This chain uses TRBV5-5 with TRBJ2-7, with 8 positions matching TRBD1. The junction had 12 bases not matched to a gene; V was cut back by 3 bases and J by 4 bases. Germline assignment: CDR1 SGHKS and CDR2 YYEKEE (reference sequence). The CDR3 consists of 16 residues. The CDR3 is CASSSPDRGPRYEQYV. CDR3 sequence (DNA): TGTGCCAGCAGCTCCCCAGACAGGGGACCAAGATACGAGCAGTACGTC.

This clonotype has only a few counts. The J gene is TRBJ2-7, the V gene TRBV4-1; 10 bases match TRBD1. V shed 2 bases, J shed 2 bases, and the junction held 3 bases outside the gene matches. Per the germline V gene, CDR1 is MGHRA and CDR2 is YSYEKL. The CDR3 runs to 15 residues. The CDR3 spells CASSQWTGGAYEQYV. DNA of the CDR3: TGCGCCAGCAGCCAATGGACAGGGGGGGCCTACGAGCAGTACGTC.

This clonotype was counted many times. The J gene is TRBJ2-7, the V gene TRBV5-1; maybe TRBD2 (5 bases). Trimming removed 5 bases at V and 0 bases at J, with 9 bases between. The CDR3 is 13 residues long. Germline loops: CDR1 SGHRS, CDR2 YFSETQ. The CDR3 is CASREGASYEQYF. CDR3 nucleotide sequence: TGCGCCAGCAGAGAGGGAGCCTCCTACGAGCAGTACTTC.

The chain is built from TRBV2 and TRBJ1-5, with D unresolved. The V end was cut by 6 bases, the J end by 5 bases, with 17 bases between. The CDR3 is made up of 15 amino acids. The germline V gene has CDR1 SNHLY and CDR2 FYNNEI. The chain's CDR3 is CASSRSQMGDQPQHF. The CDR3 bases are TGTGCCAGCAGCAGATCCCAGATGGGCGATCAGCCCCAGCATTTT. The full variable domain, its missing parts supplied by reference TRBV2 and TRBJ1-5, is EPEVTQTPSHQVTQMGQEVILRCVPISNHLYFYWYRQILGQKVEFLVSFYNNEISEKSEIFDDQFSVERPDGSNFTLKIRSTKLEDSAMYFCASSRSQMGDQPQHFGDGTRLSIL.

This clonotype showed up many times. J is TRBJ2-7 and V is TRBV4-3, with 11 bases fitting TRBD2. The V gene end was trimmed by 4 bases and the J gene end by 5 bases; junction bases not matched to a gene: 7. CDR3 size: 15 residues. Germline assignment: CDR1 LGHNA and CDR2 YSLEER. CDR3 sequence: CASSLTGTSGHEQYF. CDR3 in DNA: TGCGCCAGCAGCCTCACGGGGACTAGCGGTCACGAGCAGTACTTC.

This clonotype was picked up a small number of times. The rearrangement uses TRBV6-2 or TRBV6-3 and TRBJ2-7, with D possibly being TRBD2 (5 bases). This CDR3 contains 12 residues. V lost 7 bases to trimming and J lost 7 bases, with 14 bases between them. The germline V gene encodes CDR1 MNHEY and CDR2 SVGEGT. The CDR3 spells CASTPSRREQYV. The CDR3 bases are TGTGCCAGCACCCCCTCAAGGAGGGAGCAGTACGTC.

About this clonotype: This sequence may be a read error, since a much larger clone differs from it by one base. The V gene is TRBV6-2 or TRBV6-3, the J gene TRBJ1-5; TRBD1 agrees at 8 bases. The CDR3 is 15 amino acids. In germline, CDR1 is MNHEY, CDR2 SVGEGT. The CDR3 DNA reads TGTGCCAGCAGCCGGACAGGGAGGAACAATCAGCCCCAGCGTTTT. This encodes CASSRTGRNNQPQRF.

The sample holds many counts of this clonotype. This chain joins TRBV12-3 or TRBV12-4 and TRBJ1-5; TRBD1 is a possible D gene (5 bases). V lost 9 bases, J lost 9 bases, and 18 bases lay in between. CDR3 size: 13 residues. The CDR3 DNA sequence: TGTGCCAGTTCCCCGGGACTCGAGTGGCCCCAGCATTTT. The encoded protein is CASSPGLEWPQHF.

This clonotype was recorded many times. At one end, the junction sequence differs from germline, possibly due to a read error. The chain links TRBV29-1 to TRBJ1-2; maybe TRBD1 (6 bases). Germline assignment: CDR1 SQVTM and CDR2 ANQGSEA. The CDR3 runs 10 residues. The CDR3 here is CSVEGGGYTF. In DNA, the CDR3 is TGCAGCGTGGAAGGGGGTGGCTACACCTTC.

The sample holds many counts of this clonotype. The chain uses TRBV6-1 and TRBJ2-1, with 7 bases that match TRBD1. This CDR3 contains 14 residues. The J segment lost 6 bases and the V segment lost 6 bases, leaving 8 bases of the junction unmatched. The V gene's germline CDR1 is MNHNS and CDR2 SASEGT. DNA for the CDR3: TGTGCCAGCAGGTTCCCCGGGACAGCCAATGAGCAGTTCTTC. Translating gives CASRFPGTANEQFF.

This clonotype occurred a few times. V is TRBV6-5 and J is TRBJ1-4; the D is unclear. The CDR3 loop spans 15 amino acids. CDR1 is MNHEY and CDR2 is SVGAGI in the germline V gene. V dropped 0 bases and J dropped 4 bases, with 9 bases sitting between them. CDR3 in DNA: TGTGCCAGCAGTTACTCAGGGCGGAATAATGAAAAACTGTTTTTT. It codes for CASSYSGRNNEKLFF.

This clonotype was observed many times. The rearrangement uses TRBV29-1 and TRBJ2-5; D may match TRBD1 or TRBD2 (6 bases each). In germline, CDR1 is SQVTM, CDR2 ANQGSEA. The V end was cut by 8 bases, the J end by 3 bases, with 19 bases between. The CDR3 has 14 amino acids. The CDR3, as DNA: TGCAGCTTTACCTACGGAGGGGGGAAAGAGACCCAGTACTTC. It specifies CSFTYGGGKETQYF.

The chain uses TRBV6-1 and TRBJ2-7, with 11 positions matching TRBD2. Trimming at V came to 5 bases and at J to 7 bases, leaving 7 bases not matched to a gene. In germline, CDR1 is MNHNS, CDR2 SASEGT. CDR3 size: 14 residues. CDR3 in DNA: TGTGCCAGCAGTCCCACCGGGACTAGCGGTGAGCAGTACTTC. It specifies CASSPTGTSGEQYF.

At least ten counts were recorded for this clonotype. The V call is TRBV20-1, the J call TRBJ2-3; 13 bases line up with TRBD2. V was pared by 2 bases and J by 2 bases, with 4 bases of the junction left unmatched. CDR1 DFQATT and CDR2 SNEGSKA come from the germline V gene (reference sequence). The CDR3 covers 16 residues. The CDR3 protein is CSARPGLAGHTDTQYF. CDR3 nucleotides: TGCAGTGCTAGACCGGGACTAGCGGGGCACACAGATACGCAGTATTTT.

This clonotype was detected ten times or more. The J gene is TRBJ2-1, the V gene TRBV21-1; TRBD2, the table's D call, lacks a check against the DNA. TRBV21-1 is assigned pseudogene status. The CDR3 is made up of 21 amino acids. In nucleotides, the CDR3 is TGTGCCAGCAGCAAACGTATCCCGGGACTAGCGGGAGAGGACTCCTACAATGAGCAGTTCTTC. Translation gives CASSKRIPGLAGEDSYNEQFF.

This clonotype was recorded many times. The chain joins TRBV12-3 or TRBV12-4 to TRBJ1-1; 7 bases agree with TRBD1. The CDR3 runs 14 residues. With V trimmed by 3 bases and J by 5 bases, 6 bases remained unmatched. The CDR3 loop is CASSLAGGRTEAFF. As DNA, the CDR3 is TGTGCCAGCAGTTTGGCAGGGGGTAGAACTGAAGCTTTCTTT.

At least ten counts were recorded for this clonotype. CDR3 region: CASSPPLNEQFF. The CDR3 nucleotides read TGTGCCAGCAGCCCTCCGTTGAATGAGCAGTTCTTC. The genes are TRBV7-2 and TRBJ2-1; no clear D. The CDR3 totals 12 residues. From germline, CDR1 is SGHTA and CDR2 FQGNSA. Trimming pared 5 bases from V and 7 bases from J, leaving 9 bases between.

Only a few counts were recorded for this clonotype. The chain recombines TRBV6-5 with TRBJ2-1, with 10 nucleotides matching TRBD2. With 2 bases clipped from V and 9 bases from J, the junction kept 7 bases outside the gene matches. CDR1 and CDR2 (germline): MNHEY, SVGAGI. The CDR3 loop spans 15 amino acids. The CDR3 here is CASSYGLAGVREQFF. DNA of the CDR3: TGTGCCAGCAGTTACGGTCTAGCGGGAGTTCGTGAGCAGTTCTTC.

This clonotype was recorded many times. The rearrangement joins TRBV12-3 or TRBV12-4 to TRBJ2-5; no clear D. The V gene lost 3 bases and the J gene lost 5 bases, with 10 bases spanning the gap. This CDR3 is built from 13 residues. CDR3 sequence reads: CASSLVLEETQYF. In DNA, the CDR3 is TGTGCCAGCAGTTTGGTCCTCGAGGAGACCCAGTACTTC.

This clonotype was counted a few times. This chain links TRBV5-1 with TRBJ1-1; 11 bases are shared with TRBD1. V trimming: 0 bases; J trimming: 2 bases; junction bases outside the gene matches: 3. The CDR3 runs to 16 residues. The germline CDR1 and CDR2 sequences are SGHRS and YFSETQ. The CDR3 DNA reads TGCGCCAGCAGCTTGGCGGACAGGGGGCTAAACACTGAAGCTTTCTTT. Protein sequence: CASSLADRGLNTEAFF.

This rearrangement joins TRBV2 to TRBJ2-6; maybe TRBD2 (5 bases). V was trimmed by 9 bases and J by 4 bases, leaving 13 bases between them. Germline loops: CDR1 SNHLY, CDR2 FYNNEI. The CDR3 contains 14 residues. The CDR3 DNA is TGTGCCAGTCTCGGGTTAGCGGGGGCCAACGTCCTGACTTTC. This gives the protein CASLGLAGANVLTF.